The 23 T cell receptor beta chains given below trace back to one sample, sequenced in a study of blood T cell repertoires in COVID-19. Data came from immunoSEQ multiplex PCR; TCRdb stores just in-frame clones and leaves some out. Of about 50,000 clones detected, roughly 90% appear once; the ten largest clones hold approximately 16%. Sequencing was carried out using peripheral blood. These TCRs come from a human donor with active COVID-19. The donor label of this sample is uncertain.

The rearrangement joins TRBV19 to TRBJ1-2; D is unclear. The CDR3 runs to 15 residues. Germline loops: CDR1 LNHDA, CDR2 SQIVND (reference sequence). Trimming took 5 bases from V and 4 from J, leaving 17 bases between them. The chain's CDR3 is CASSHELSLLYGYTF. CDR3 sequence (DNA): TGTGCCAGTAGTCACGAGCTTTCCCTCCTCTATGGCTACACCTTC.

The chain recombines TRBV6-2 or TRBV6-3 with TRBJ2-1; TRBD2 might be the D (6 bases). There are 16 residues in the CDR3. Germline V gene data show CDR1 as MNHEY and CDR2 as SVGEGT. Between the trimmed V and J ends, which lost 4 bases and 4 bases, there was a span of 17 bases. The CDR3 DNA follows: TGTGCCAGCAGTTCCCTGGCGGCGGGGAGGTACAATGAGCAGTTCTTC. Amino acid sequence: CASSSLAAGRYNEQFF.

This clone came up once. J is TRBJ1-3 and V is TRBV28, with a tentative D call TRBD1 (5 bases). Germline CDR1 is MDHEN and CDR2 is SYDVKM. The CDR3 is made up of 15 amino acids. V lost 2 bases to trimming and J lost 3 bases, with 11 bases between them. In nucleotides, the CDR3 is TGTGCCAGCAGTTTAGCAGGGTCCAGTGGAAACACCATATATTTT. This gives the protein CASSLAGSSGNTIYF.

This chain connects TRBV7-2 to TRBJ1-3; D is unresolved. This CDR3 is built from 14 residues. Trimming took 5 bases from V and 0 from J, leaving 8 bases between them. In germline, CDR1 is SGHTA, CDR2 FQGNSA. DNA for the CDR3: TGTGCCAGCAGCATCGGGATCTCTGGAAACACCATATATTTT. Its protein is CASSIGISGNTIYF.

The rearrangement joins TRBV9 to TRBJ2-1; D unresolved. The V gene's germline CDR1 is SGDLS and CDR2 YYNGEE. Trimming stripped 1 base from V and 0 bases from J, with 8 bases between. CDR3 length: 15 amino acids. As DNA, the CDR3 is TGTGCCAGCAGCGTATATTCGAGCTCCTACAATGAGCAGTTCTTC. This translates into CASSVYSSSYNEQFF.

The genes are TRBV15 and TRBJ1-5; possible D gene TRBD1, 6 bases. V was pared by 5 bases and J by 9 bases, with 17 bases between. This CDR3 has 14 residues. Per germline, CDR1 LNHNV and CDR2 YYDKDF (reference sequence). DNA of the CDR3: TGTGCCACCAGCTTAGACAGGATTAGGGTGCCCCAGCATTTT. Its protein product is CATSLDRIRVPQHF.

The chain has TRBV5-1 and TRBJ2-3, with TRBD2 matching 10 bases. This CDR3 has 17 residues. CDR1 and CDR2 (germline): SGHRS, YFSETQ. V shed 0 bases, J shed 1 base, and the junction held 5 bases outside the gene matches. CDR3 in amino acids: CASSLVSSGGGTDTQYF. In DNA, the CDR3 is TGCGCCAGCAGCTTGGTTTCCAGCGGGGGGGGCACAGATACGCAGTATTTT.

The chain is built from TRBV29-1 and TRBJ2-1; 14 nucleotides agree with TRBD2. CDR1 is SQVTM, CDR2 ANQGSEA, per germline. The CDR3 is 14 amino acids. After removal of 3 bases from V and 8 bases from J, the junction contained 3 bases not matched to a gene. The CDR3 DNA sequence: TGCAGCGTTGAGACTAGCGGGGGGGTAGATGAGCAGTTCTTC. It translates to CSVETSGGVDEQFF.

This clone showed up just once. The V gene is TRBV5-1, the J gene TRBJ1-3; D unresolved. The CDR3 length is 13 residues. V was clipped by 1 base and J by 8 bases, with 10 bases between them. Germline CDR1 reads SGHRS; CDR2 reads YFSETQ. The CDR3 sequence: CASSLRGGDTIYF. CDR3 nucleotide sequence: TGCGCCAGCAGCTTGCGGGGTGGGGACACCATATATTTT.

V and J are TRBV4-3 and TRBJ1-6; D call uncertain. V was pared by 0 bases and J by 10 bases, with 7 bases between. The germline V gene has CDR1 LGHNA and CDR2 YSLEER. This CDR3 contains 13 residues. CDR3 DNA: TGCGCCAGCAGCCAAGAACTTCGATCACCCCTCCACTTT. It yields the protein CASSQELRSPLHF.

This sequence joins TRBV19 and TRBJ2-2, with 10 positions matching TRBD2. V was pared by 7 bases and J by 7 bases, with 9 bases of the junction left unmatched. Germline V gives CDR1 LNHDA, CDR2 SQIVND (reference sequence). The CDR3 is 15 residues long. This chain's CDR3 is CASNDPGTSVGELFF. CDR3 sequence (DNA): TGTGCCAGTAATGATCCCGGGACTAGCGTCGGGGAGCTGTTTTTT.

V usage is TRBV18 and J usage is TRBJ1-2, with D maybe TRBD1 (6 bases). V lost 3 bases to trimming and J lost 4 bases, with 12 bases between them. Per the germline V gene, CDR1 is KGHSH and CDR2 is LQKENI. The length of the CDR3 is 14 residues. The CDR3 DNA reads TGTGCCAGCTCACCCGTCCTGACAGGCTATGGCTACACCTTC. The encoded protein is CASSPVLTGYGYTF.

The V call is TRBV12-3 or TRBV12-4, the J call TRBJ2-3; D unresolved. CDR3 length: 13 amino acids. V lost 3 bases and J 3 bases, leaving 7 bases between the germline ends. This CDR3 is CASSFIVTDTQYF. CDR3 coding DNA: TGTGCCAGCAGTTTTATTGTTACAGATACGCAGTATTTT.

This rearrangement joins TRBV6-5 to TRBJ1-4; D remains unclear. CDR3 length: 14 amino acids. CDR1 MNHEY and CDR2 SVGAGI come from the germline V gene. V was pared by 9 bases and J by 7 bases, with 18 bases between. The CDR3, as DNA: TGTGCCAGTTCAAGGACGGCCGGAGGTGAAAAACTGTTTTTT. This gives the protein CASSRTAGGEKLFF.

The chain employs TRBV3-1 (or the pseudogene TRBV3-2) and TRBJ1-1; a weak D match, TRBD1 (6 bases). V lost 1 base, J lost 5 bases, and 11 bases lay in between. The CDR3 extends over 14 amino acids. Germline V gives CDR1 LGHDT, CDR2 YNNKEL (reference sequence). CDR3 DNA sequence: TGTGCCAGCAGCCAAGGGGGGGGGCGGACTGAAGCTTTCTTT. It translates to CASSQGGGRTEAFF.

The chain uses TRBV5-6 and TRBJ1-5, with D unresolved. CDR3 length: 14 residues. CDR1 is SGHDT, CDR2 YYEEEE, per germline. V was clipped by 4 bases and J by 2 bases, with 10 bases between them. The CDR3 sequence: CASSVTRGNQPQHF. The CDR3 region has the DNA TGTGCCAGCAGCGTCACACGGGGCAATCAGCCCCAGCATTTT.

This clone was seen only once. The rearrangement links TRBV3-1 (or the pseudogene TRBV3-2) to TRBJ1-4, with TRBD1 matching over 10 bases. CDR1 LGHDT and CDR2 YNNKEL come from the germline V gene (reference sequence). This CDR3 is built from 16 residues. With V trimmed by 5 bases and J by 10 bases, 13 bases remained unmatched. CDR3 in amino acids: CASSGRGDRGGGKLFF. The CDR3 DNA is TGTGCCAGCAGCGGTAGAGGGGACAGGGGTGGAGGAAAACTGTTTTTT.

This sequence joins TRBV15 and TRBJ2-7; 8 positions agree with TRBD1. CDR1 is LNHNV, CDR2 YYDKDF, per germline (reference sequence). V shed 5 bases, J shed 3 bases, and the junction held 9 bases outside the gene matches. CDR3 length: 15 residues. CDR3 sequence (DNA): TGTGCCACCAGCCAAGGCAGGGGGCTCAGCTACGAGCAGTACTTC. Translating gives CATSQGRGLSYEQYF.

V gene TRBV7-6 combines with J gene TRBJ2-7, with 7 bases matching TRBD1. The CDR3 totals 15 residues. Trimming took 2 bases from V and 2 from J; bases not matched to a gene: 6. In germline, CDR1 is SGHVS, CDR2 FNYEAQ. The CDR3 sequence: CASSLSVQGAYEQYF. CDR3 nucleotides: TGTGCCAGCAGCTTATCTGTTCAGGGGGCCTACGAGCAGTACTTC.

The chain has TRBV7-9 and TRBJ2-7; 8 bases align to TRBD2. CDR1 is SEHNR and CDR2 is FQNEAQ in the germline V gene (reference sequence). The CDR3 is 15 amino acids. With V trimmed by 1 base and J by 2 bases, 4 bases remained unmatched. CDR3 coding DNA: TGTGCCAGCAGCTTAGGGTTCGGGGGGGCCTACGAGCAGTACTTC. Its translation is CASSLGFGGAYEQYF.

This clone has only one observation. The CDR3 DNA sequence: TGCAGTGCTAGTAGGGGAAACGGACACACTAACTATGGCTACACCTTC. The encoded protein is CSASRGNGHTNYGYTF. The rearrangement links TRBV20-1 to TRBJ1-2; a possible D gene is TRBD1 (5 bases). Trimming pared 3 bases from V and 0 bases from J, leaving 17 bases between. Germline V gene lookup returns CDR1 DFQATT and CDR2 SNEGSKA (reference sequence). The CDR3 runs 16 residues.

The J gene is TRBJ1-4, the V gene TRBV24-1; D is perhaps TRBD1 (6 bases). With 6 bases removed from V and 8 bases from J, the gap between germline ends came to 15 bases. CDR3 length: 14 residues. Germline assignment: CDR1 KGHDR and CDR2 SFDVKD. CDR3 sequence: CATSSTGRAEKLFF. The CDR3 DNA follows: TGTGCCACCAGTTCCACAGGGCGAGCGGAAAAACTGTTTTTT.

V gene TRBV21-1 combines with J gene TRBJ1-5; TRBD1 is taken as the D call from the table, unchecked against the DNA. TRBV21-1 is classified as a pseudogene. This CDR3 region has 17 residues. The CDR3: CASSKARQGVSNQPQHF. In nucleotides, the CDR3 is TGTGCCAGCAGCAAAGCGCGACAAGGGGTCAGCAATCAGCCCCAGCATTTT.